A single T cell receptor (beta chain) is shown here with its context. This clonotype was seen more than once but under ten times. The clone's antigen remains unknown. Per-base qualities were not stored, and no clone one base away is much larger. This sample is drawn from a study of blood T cells in healthy people across ages (dated by TCRdb to between 2014 and 2017). With respect to the entire study: In model experiments, template switching captured about one uniquely barcoded TCR beta cDNA molecule for every two T cells. To avoid experimental bias, donors of different ages were spread randomly across the sequencing lanes. Donors were grouped into four age groups: young (average approximately 15 years), middle-aged (roughly 37), aged (about 60) and long-lived (over 80). The study analyzed two additional independent replicas of 1 million unique cDNA reads from the same blood draw for two donors, one aged 18 to 30 and one aged 80 or older. Age-related changes in TCR beta repertoire diversity were measured in the study by deep sequencing normalized with unique cDNA molecular identifiers. Results and caveats for the whole study, not just this receptor: Total diversity estimates from one million sequenced T cells were considered lower bounds and underestimates. The CMV infection status of donors was not known, potentially confounding age-related changes in expanded clonotypes. A strong correlation was found between observed TCR beta diversity and the percentage of naive T cells measured by flow cytometry. As age increased, observed TCR beta diversity per million T cells dropped in a roughly linear way, and a significant reduction was already evident by age 40. Compared with the aged group, the long-lived group had more naive CD4+ T cells, fewer expanded clones and increased TCR diversity, suggesting age selection. Since profiling was done on bulk unsorted PBMCs, naive and antigen-experienced compartments could not be conclusively compared.

Library preparation was by 5' RACE. The reads were generated on an Illumina HiSeq 2500. The second PCR ran for roughly 7 to 11 cycles and used a J-beta primer mix along with a sample-barcoded 5' primer. A template-switch 5' adaptor carrying 12 random nucleotides introduced a unique molecular identifier onto each TCR beta cDNA molecule. Each sample yielded at least 3 million CDR3-containing paired-end reads. First-strand cDNA was synthesized from all RNA with the Mint cDNA synthesis kit, primed by a TRBC-specific oligonucleotide. All cDNA was treated with uracil-DNA glycosylase and then went through a first 18-cycle PCR with the universal primers M1SS and BC2_uni_R. Turning to the authors' computational methods: Each sample was normalized by randomly selecting 1 million high-quality reads, each carrying a distinct molecular identifier. Instead of being binned into consensus sequences, reads with shared molecular identifiers were discarded. CDR3 identification, clonotype clustering and error correction used MiTCR with a Q25 quality threshold and the strictest error-elimination algorithm. Lower-bound total TCR beta diversity was estimated with a nonparametric unseen species model using Euler transformation. TCRdb's own reprocessing of the public reads used fastp at Q25 and MiXCR and kept productive beta chains. Identical CDR3 protein sequences are pooled into one entry, listed with their most common genes and DNA. TCRdb's processing, not the authors' own work, is the source of the V and J calls. The sample has about 1.4 million distinct CDR3 sequences on record, approximately 60% of them singletons. Together, the top ten hold about 6.7% of the sample.

The 39 donors, aged about 6 to 95 years, were systemically healthy Caucasian individuals from Russia. Roughly 10 milliliters of peripheral blood were collected from each donor into EDTA-treated Vacutainer tubes. Ficoll-Paque density-gradient centrifugation was used to isolate PBMCs, with at least 6.5 million per sample. Trizol reagent was used to extract total RNA from the PBMCs, yielding at least 5.5 micrograms per sample. Naive CD45RAhigh/CD27high T cell percentages were measured by flow cytometry on a PBMC aliquot from every donor. This receptor was identified in a young man in good health. The specimen was blood.

The DNA sequence is as follows: TGTGCCAGCAGTTACTCGACAGGCCTTCTTAGCGGCTACACCTTC. Translated, it gives CASSYSTGLLSGYTF. The rearrangement joined TRBV6-2 or TRBV6-3 to TRBJ1-2; 6 matching bases give a weak D call of TRBD1. Sequences MNHEY (CDR1) and SVGEGT (CDR2) are obtained from the germline V gene. The CDR3 spans 15 residues, from the cysteine through the phenylalanine. Solely the CDR3 DNA is kept, with 45 bases framed from the first base. V is cut by 0 bases and J by 8 bases, and the space between the germline ends is 16 bases.